The 27 T cell receptor beta chains listed next were all sequenced from one sample in a study of early T cells in non-severe SARS-CoV-2 infection. One entry per CDR3 protein, called by TCRdb with MiXCR from the 5' RACE reads. The sample consists of 68,000 or so distinct CDR3 sequences, roughly a tenth of them appearing once. The specimen sequenced was whole blood. The receptors shown here come from an adult who was a healthcare worker with PCR-confirmed SARS-CoV-2 infection or an uninfected control (not recorded which).

The J gene is TRBJ2-4, the V gene TRBV5-1; 7 nucleotides match TRBD2. The germline V gene has CDR1 SGHRS and CDR2 YFSETQ. V gave up 7 bases and J gave up 3 bases; unmatched junction bases: 7. The CDR3 is 14 amino acids. In DNA form, the CDR3 reads TGCGCCAGCTCAAGCGGGACCGACAAAAACATTCAGTACTTC. It translates to CASSSGTDKNIQYF.

This chain connects TRBV5-1 to TRBJ2-5, with 8 bases identical to TRBD1. The CDR3 runs to 15 residues. Germline V gene lookup returns CDR1 SGHRS and CDR2 YFSETQ. Losses at the gene ends were 7 bases for V and 5 bases for J; bases not matched to a gene: 13. The CDR3 DNA sequence: TGCGCCAGCGGCCGGACCAACAGGGGGGTGGAGACCCAGTACTTC. This codes for CASGRTNRGVETQYF.

Ten or more counts support this clonotype. The chain combines TRBV28 with TRBJ2-7; D unresolved. CDR3 size: 9 residues. V lost 9 bases, J lost 3 bases, and 3 bases lay in between. CDR1 is MDHEN and CDR2 is SYDVKM in the germline V gene. The CDR3 is CARFYEQYF. The CDR3 nucleotides are TGTGCCAGGTTCTACGAGCAGTACTTC.

This clonotype was seen more than once but under ten times. This rearrangement joins TRBV5-1 to TRBJ2-3; D perhaps matches TRBD1 (6 bases). This CDR3 has 17 amino acids. CDR1 and CDR2 (germline): SGHRS, YFSETQ. V lost 9 bases and J lost 3, with 26 bases in between. CDR3 amino acids: CATIGGRDWSSTDTQYF. In DNA form, the CDR3 reads TGCGCCACCATAGGGGGTAGAGACTGGAGCAGTACAGATACGCAGTATTTT.

This clonotype was counted many times. The chain uses TRBV12-5 and TRBJ2-5; D uncertain. Germline values: CDR1 LGHNT, CDR2 FRNRAP. The CDR3 runs to 13 residues. Trimming removed 9 bases from V and 2 bases from J, with 13 bases in between. CDR3 residues: CARQGNLQETQYF. In DNA form, the CDR3 reads TGTGCTAGACAAGGGAACCTTCAAGAGACCCAGTACTTC. The entire variable domain, with the rest obtained from reference TRBV12-5 and TRBJ2-5, is as follows: DARVTQTPRHKVTEMGQEVTMRCQPILGHNTVFWYRQTMMQGLELLAYFRNRAPLDDSGMPKDRFSAEMPDATLATLKIQPSEPRDSAVYFCARQGNLQETQYFGPGTRLLVL.

The table lists this clonotype with a count of one. The germline gene is not matched at one end of the junction; a read error may be the cause. The rearrangement links TRBV5-1 to TRBJ2-2, with 8 bases matching TRBD1. CDR3 length equals 14 residues. CDR1 and CDR2 from the germline V gene are SGHRS and YFSETQ. The CDR3 DNA follows: TGCACCAGCAGCTTTGACAGGGGAACCGGGGAGCTGTTTTTT. Encoded protein: CTSSFDRGTGELFF.

This clonotype appeared many times. The chain uses TRBV30 and TRBJ2-7; TRBD1 aligns across 7 bases. V lost 3 bases, J lost 1 base, and 3 bases stayed unmatched. This CDR3 contains 13 residues. CDR1 GTSNPN and CDR2 SVGIG come from the germline V gene (reference sequence). CDR3 in amino acids: CAWRKTGSYEQYF. The CDR3 coding sequence is TGTGCCTGGAGAAAGACAGGGTCCTACGAGCAGTACTTC.

This clonotype turned up a few times. The chain joins TRBV7-2 to TRBJ2-1; D may be TRBD2 (5 bases). The V and J ends lost 3 bases and 5 bases respectively, with 14 bases between them. The germline V gene encodes CDR1 SGHTA and CDR2 FQGNSA. The CDR3 has 15 amino acids. The CDR3 nucleotides read TGTGCCAGCAGCTTTAGACCGGGAACCGACAATGAGCAGTTCTTC. It codes for CASSFRPGTDNEQFF. The full variable domain, completed using reference TRBV7-2 and TRBJ2-1, is GAGVSQSPSNKVTEKGKDVELRCDPISGHTALYWYRQSLGQGLEFLIYFQGNSAPDKSGLPSDRFSAERTGGSVSTLTIQRTQQEDSAVYLCASSFRPGTDNEQFFGPGTRLTVL.

This clonotype was counted only a few times. The genes are TRBV14 and TRBJ1-2; no clear D. The V end was cut by 0 bases, the J end by 8 bases, with 16 bases between. The CDR3 totals 15 residues. Germline assignment: CDR1 SGHDN and CDR2 FVKESK. The CDR3 region is CASSQDFIALRGYTF. As DNA, the CDR3 is TGTGCCAGCAGCCAAGATTTCATCGCCTTACGAGGCTACACCTTC.

The chain carries TRBV15 and TRBJ1-4, with D tentatively TRBD1 (5 bases). Germline V gene data show CDR1 as LNHNV and CDR2 as YYDKDF (reference sequence). CDR3 length equals 14 residues. V lost 5 bases to trimming and J lost 7 bases, with 14 bases between them. CDR3 amino acids: CATSSNHRREKLFF. For the CDR3, the DNA is TGTGCCACCAGCTCGAACCACAGGCGTGAAAAACTGTTTTTT.

This clonotype was picked up a small number of times. The gene calls are TRBV11-2 and TRBJ2-7, with TRBD2 matching over 10 bases. Unmatched junction bases numbered 10, after V lost 1 base and J lost 7 bases. The CDR3 sequence is 16 residues long. The germline gives CDR1 SGHAT, CDR2 FQNNGV. Here the CDR3 DNA reads TGTGCCAGCAGCTTAGCAGGGACTAGCGTTTCAGGGGAGCAGTACTTC. It yields the protein CASSLAGTSVSGEQYF.

This chain links TRBV11-2 with TRBJ2-1; unclear D gene. The CDR3 totals 15 residues. Trimming took off 5 bases at V and 7 bases at J, with 18 bases between the two ends. Germline CDR1 SGHAT, CDR2 FQNNGV. The CDR3 sequence: CASSAVKGRRNEQFF. The DNA for the CDR3 is TGTGCCAGCAGCGCCGTAAAAGGACGGCGTAATGAGCAGTTCTTC.

This chain links TRBV12-3 or TRBV12-4 with TRBJ1-5; D is unclear. The CDR3 spans 11 residues. Deletions cut 3 bases from V and 7 bases from J, with 4 bases between. The chain's CDR3 is CASSFDQPQHF. The CDR3 nucleotides read TGTGCCAGCAGTTTTGACCAGCCCCAGCATTTT.

V is TRBV12-3 or TRBV12-4 and J is TRBJ1-1; D is uncertain. V gave up 3 bases and J gave up 10 bases, with 18 bases separating them. The CDR3 totals 14 residues. CDR3 sequence (DNA): TGTGCCAGCAGTTTGTCCCCTGACCCGTTCGGAGCTTTCTTT. Translation: CASSLSPDPFGAFF.

The chain recombines TRBV9 with TRBJ2-7; D remains ambiguous. V gave up 2 bases and J gave up 0 bases, with 9 bases separating them. The CDR3 totals 14 residues. Looked up from germline, CDR1 is SGDLS and CDR2 is YYNGEE. The CDR3 is CASSVGGSSYEQYF. The CDR3 coding sequence is TGTGCCAGCAGCGTGGGCGGAAGCTCCTACGAGCAGTACTTC.

V and J are TRBV3-1 and TRBJ1-4, with D perhaps TRBD1 (5 bases). The V gene lost 4 bases and the J gene lost 1 base, with 10 bases spanning the gap. This CDR3 is 15 amino acids long. Germline CDR1 and CDR2: LGHDT and YNNKEL (reference sequence). The chain's CDR3 is CASSPGVRTNEKLFF. The CDR3 region has the DNA TGTGCCAGCAGCCCGGGGGTGCGAACTAATGAAAAACTGTTTTTT.

The chain links TRBV18 to TRBJ1-5; D call uncertain. From germline, CDR1 is KGHSH and CDR2 LQKENI. The CDR3 has 13 amino acids. Deletions cut 2 bases from V and 5 bases from J, with 7 bases between. The CDR3: CASSPTSDQPQHF. The CDR3 DNA reads TGTGCCAGCTCACCAACGTCCGATCAGCCCCAGCATTTT.

The V and J genes are TRBV10-3 and TRBJ2-5; D is possibly TRBD2 (6 bases). Germline CDR1 reads ENHRY; CDR2 reads SYGVKD. The V gene lost 6 bases and the J gene lost 2 bases, with 7 bases spanning the gap. The CDR3 contains 12 residues. This chain's CDR3 is CAISGTQETQYF. The CDR3 DNA sequence: TGTGCCATCAGCGGGACTCAAGAGACCCAGTACTTC.

This clonotype was detected many times. This rearrangement joins TRBV7-7 to TRBJ2-5; TRBD1 matches 9 bases. This CDR3 spans 14 amino acids. Germline values: CDR1 SSHAT, CDR2 FNYEAQ (reference sequence). V shed 4 bases, J shed 2 bases, and the junction held 2 bases outside the gene matches. In DNA form, the CDR3 reads TGTGCCAGCAGCTCGGACAGGGGACAAGAGACCCAGTACTTC. This gives the protein CASSSDRGQETQYF.

This clonotype was counted a few times. CDR3 in DNA: TGTGCCAGCTCACCCGGACAGGGGGGCCACAATGAGCAGTTCTTC. Translated: CASSPGQGGHNEQFF. The chain links TRBV18 to TRBJ2-1; 10 bases align to TRBD1. The CDR3 totals 15 residues. Trimming took 3 bases from V and 5 from J; bases not matched to a gene: 4. Per the germline V gene, CDR1 is KGHSH and CDR2 is LQKENI.

This clonotype showed up many times. This CDR3 fails to terminate in the conserved phenylalanine or tryptophan, so it likely reflects a read error. The CDR3 is CASSLMAEAGYTL. CDR3 nucleotides: TGTGCCAGCAGTTTAATGGCAGAAGCTGGCTACACCCTC. V and J are TRBV12-3 or TRBV12-4 and TRBJ1-2; D remains unclear. The CDR3 covers 13 residues. V lost 2 bases and J 7 bases, leaving 11 bases between the germline ends.

In this sample, this clonotype turned up once. The chain recombines TRBV7-9 with TRBJ1-1; D gene uncertain. V dropped 5 bases and J dropped 5 bases, with 12 bases sitting between them. The length of the CDR3 is 13 residues. Per germline, CDR1 SEHNR and CDR2 FQNEAQ (reference sequence). CDR3 sequence: CASSPPVRTEAFF. The CDR3 DNA is TGTGCCAGCAGCCCCCCAGTTCGGACTGAAGCTTTCTTT.

This clonotype showed up just a few times. The rearrangement uses TRBV10-3 and TRBJ2-7; D gene ambiguous. The V end was cut by 9 bases, the J end by 3 bases, with 15 bases between. The germline V gene encodes CDR1 ENHRY and CDR2 SYGVKD. CDR3 length: 13 amino acids. The chain's CDR3 is CAIGSAPNYEQYF. The CDR3 DNA reads as TGTGCCATTGGAAGTGCGCCTAACTACGAGCAGTACTTC.

The V gene is TRBV28, the J gene TRBJ2-3; weak D call: TRBD1 (6 bases). CDR1 is MDHEN, CDR2 SYDVKM, per germline. Deletions cut 8 bases from V and 2 bases from J, with 11 bases between. This CDR3 has 13 amino acids. The CDR3: CASRSGVTDTQYF. CDR3 bases: TGTGCCAGCCGATCAGGGGTCACAGATACGCAGTATTTT.

In DNA, the CDR3 is TGCAGCGTTGAAGCGGGACCCTACGAGCAGTACTTC. It encodes CSVEAGPYEQYF. The rearrangement uses TRBV29-1 and TRBJ2-7; D is possibly TRBD1 or TRBD2 (5 bases each). CDR3 length: 12 residues. The germline V gene encodes CDR1 SQVTM and CDR2 ANQGSEA. V was clipped by 1 base and J by 2 bases, with 6 bases between them.

Turning to this clonotype: A much larger clone lies a single base off, so this may be a read error. The chain couples TRBV25-1 to TRBJ1-1; unclear D gene. The CDR3 totals 13 residues. Germline V gives CDR1 MGHDK, CDR2 SYGVNS. The CDR3 region is CSSSVSWNTEAFF. The CDR3 region has the DNA TGTTCCAGCAGTGTAAGTTGGAACACTGAAGCTTTCTTT.

The sample holds many counts of this clonotype. The chain recombines TRBV6-2 or TRBV6-3 with TRBJ2-2; 7 nucleotides agree with TRBD2. The germline V gene has CDR1 MNHEY and CDR2 SVGEGT. The V segment lost 11 bases and the J segment 4 bases; nucleotides outside the gene matches: 7. The CDR3 length is 13 residues. Written as DNA, the CDR3 is TGTGCCGGGTCCCTAGCGGTCACCGGGGAGCTGTTTTTT. Its protein is CAGSLAVTGELFF.